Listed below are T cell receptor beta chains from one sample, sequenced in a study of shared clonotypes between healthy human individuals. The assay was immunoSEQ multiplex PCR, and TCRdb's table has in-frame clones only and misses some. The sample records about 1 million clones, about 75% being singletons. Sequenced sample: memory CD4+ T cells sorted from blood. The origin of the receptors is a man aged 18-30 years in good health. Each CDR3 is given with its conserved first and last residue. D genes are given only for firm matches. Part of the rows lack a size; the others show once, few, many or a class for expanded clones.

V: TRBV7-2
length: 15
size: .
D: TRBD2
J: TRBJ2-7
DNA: TGTGCCAGCAGCTTAGATCTAGCGGGGGGCCGGGAGCAGTACTTC
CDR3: CASSLDLAGGREQYF

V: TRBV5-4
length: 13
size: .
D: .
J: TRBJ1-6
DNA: TGTGCCGGAACGACGGAGACTAATTCACCCCTCCACTTT
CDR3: CAGTTETNSPLHF

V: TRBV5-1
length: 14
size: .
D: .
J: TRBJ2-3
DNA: TGCGCCAGCAGCTCCAGGCCCCCGGGAGATACGCAGTATTTT
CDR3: CASSSRPPGDTQYF

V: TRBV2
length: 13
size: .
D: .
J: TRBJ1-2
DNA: TGTGCCAGCATGCCGGGGGCGAGTTATGGCTACACCTTC
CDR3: CASMPGASYGYTF

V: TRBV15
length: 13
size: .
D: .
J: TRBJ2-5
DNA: TGTGCCACCAGCAGATCTACCACAGAGACCCAGTACTTC
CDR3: CATSRSTTETQYF

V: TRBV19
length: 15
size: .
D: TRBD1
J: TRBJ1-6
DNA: TGTGCCAGTAGTACCTTGACAGGGAGTAATTCACCCCTCCACTTT
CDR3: CASSTLTGSNSPLHF

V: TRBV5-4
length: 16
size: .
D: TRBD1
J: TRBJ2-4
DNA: TGTGCCAGCAGTTTGAGGACAGGGGCCGGTCTAAACATTCAGTACTTC
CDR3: CASSLRTGAGLNIQYF

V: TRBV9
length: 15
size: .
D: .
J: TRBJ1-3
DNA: TGTGCCAGCAGCGAGGCAGCGAACTCTGGAAACACCATATATTTT
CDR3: CASSEAANSGNTIYF

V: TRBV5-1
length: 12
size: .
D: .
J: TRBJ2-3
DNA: TGCGCCAGCAGCTGGGACCGAGATACGCAGTATTTT
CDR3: CASSWDRDTQYF

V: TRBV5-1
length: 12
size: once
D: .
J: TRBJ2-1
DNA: TGCGCCAGCAGCCGTGGGGCAGGAGAGCAGTTCTTC
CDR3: CASSRGAGEQFF

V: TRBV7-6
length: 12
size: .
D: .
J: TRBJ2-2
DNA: TGTGCCAGCAATCCGGTGACCGGGGAGCTGTTTTTT
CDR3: CASNPVTGELFF

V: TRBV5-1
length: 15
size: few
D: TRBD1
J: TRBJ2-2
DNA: TGCGCCAGCAGAAGGACAGGGCTGAACACCGGGGAGCTGTTTTTT
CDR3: CASRRTGLNTGELFF

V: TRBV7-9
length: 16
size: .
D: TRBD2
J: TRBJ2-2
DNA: TGTGCCGGCACTCCTCGGACTAGCGGGAGGTCCGGGGAGCTGTTTTTT
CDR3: CAGTPRTSGRSGELFF

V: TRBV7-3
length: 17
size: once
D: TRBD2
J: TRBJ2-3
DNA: TGTGCCAGCAGCCCCTGGACTAGCGGGGTTGGCACAGATACGCAGTATTTT
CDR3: CASSPWTSGVGTDTQYF

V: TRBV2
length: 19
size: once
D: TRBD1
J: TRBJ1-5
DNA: TGTGCCAGCAGCGGACAGGGAGTTAGTTTATTCAGTGGCAATCAGCCCCAGCATTTT
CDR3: CASSGQGVSLFSGNQPQHF

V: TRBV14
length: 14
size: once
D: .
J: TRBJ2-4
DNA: TGTGCCAGCAGCCAAGGGAGGACCCAAGGCATTCAGTACTTC
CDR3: CASSQGRTQGIQYF

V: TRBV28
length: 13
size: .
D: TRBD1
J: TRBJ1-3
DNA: TGTGCCGCCCTCGGGCCAGGGGGTAACACCATATATTTT
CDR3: CAALGPGGNTIYF

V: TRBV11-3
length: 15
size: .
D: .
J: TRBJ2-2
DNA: TGTGCCAGCCGCAGGGGGGGCGGAAACACCGGGGAGCTGTTTTTT
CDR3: CASRRGGGNTGELFF

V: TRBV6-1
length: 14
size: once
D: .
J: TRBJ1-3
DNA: TGTGCCAGCACCCGGCAGGGCTCTGGAAACACCATATATTTT
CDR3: CASTRQGSGNTIYF

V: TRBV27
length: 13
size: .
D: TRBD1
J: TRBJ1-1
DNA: TGTGCCAGCAGTCCGGACATTTCAGGGGGAGCTTTCTTT
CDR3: CASSPDISGGAFF

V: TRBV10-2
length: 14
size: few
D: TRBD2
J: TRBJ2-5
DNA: TGCGCCAGCAGTGATGGCGGGAGGGTGGAGACCCAGTACTTC
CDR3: CASSDGGRVETQYF

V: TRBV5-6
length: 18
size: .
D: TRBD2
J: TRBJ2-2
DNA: TGTGCCAGCAGATTCCTACTAGCGGGGTACGAAGGGACCGGGGAGCTGTTTTTT
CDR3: CASRFLLAGYEGTGELFF

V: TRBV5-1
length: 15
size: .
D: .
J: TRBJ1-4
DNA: TGCGCCAGCAGCTTGGAGGGCAGGCTTAATGAAAAACTGTTTTTT
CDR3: CASSLEGRLNEKLFF

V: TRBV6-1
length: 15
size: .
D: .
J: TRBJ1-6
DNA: TGTGCCAGCAGTGAATGGTGGGGCGGAGATTCACCCCTCCACTTT
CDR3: CASSEWWGGDSPLHF

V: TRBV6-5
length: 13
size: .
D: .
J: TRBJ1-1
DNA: TGTGCCAGCATTCCCACCACCAACGCTGAAGCTTTCTTT
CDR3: CASIPTTNAEAFF

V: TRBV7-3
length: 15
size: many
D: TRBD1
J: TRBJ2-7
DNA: TGTGCCAGCAGCTTAACGGGACAGGGGGTCTACGAGCAGTACTTC
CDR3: CASSLTGQGVYEQYF

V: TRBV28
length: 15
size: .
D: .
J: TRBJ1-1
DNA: TGTGCCAGCAGTACCATTCCGGCCATGAACACTGAAGCTTTCTTT
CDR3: CASSTIPAMNTEAFF

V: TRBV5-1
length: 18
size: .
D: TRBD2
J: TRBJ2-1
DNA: TGCGCCAGCAGCTTGGCCGATGGGCTAGCGGGAGCGGGCAATGAGCAGTTCTTC
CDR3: CASSLADGLAGAGNEQFF

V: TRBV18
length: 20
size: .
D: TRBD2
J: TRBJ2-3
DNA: TGTGCCAGCTCACCACCAAGGGGACTAGCGGGCGAGACTAGCACAGATACGCAGTATTTT
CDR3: CASSPPRGLAGETSTDTQYF

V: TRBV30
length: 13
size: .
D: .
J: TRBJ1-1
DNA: TGTGCCTGGGCGGGGTCGGAGGACACTGAAGCTTTCTTT
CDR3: CAWAGSEDTEAFF

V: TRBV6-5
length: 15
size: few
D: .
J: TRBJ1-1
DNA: TGTGCCAGCGGAACGTTTTGGGCCCTCAACACTGAAGCTTTCTTT
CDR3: CASGTFWALNTEAFF

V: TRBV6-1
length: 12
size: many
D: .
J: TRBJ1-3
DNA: TGTGCCAGCATAACTACTGGAAACACCATATATTTT
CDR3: CASITTGNTIYF

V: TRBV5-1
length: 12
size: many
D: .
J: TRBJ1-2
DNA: TGCGCCAGCAGCTCCCCCGGGGACGGCTACACCTTC
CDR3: CASSSPGDGYTF

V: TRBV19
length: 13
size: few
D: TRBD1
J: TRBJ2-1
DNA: TGTGCCAGTAGTAGACAGGGAATACGTGAGCAGTTCTTC
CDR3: CASSRQGIREQFF

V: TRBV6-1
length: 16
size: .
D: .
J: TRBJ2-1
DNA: TGTGCCAGCAGAGAACGAGCGGGCGGCTCCTACAATGAGCAGTTCTTC
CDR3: CASRERAGGSYNEQFF

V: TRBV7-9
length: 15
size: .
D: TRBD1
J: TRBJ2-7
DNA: TGTGCCAGCAGCTTAGTGGGACAGGGAGCCTACGAGCAGTACTTC
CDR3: CASSLVGQGAYEQYF

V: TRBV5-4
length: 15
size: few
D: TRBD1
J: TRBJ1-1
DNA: TGTGCCAGCAGGAGTCTGGACAGGGAAAAAACTGAAGCTTTCTTT
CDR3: CASRSLDREKTEAFF

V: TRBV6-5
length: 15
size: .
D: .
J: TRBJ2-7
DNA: TGTGCCAGCAGTTATACGGACAGCTATTCCTACGAGCAGTACTTC
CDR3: CASSYTDSYSYEQYF

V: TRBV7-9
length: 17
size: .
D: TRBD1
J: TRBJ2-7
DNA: TGTGCCAGCAGCACCCACTTACCCGGACAGGGATTATACGAGCAGTACTTC
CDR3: CASSTHLPGQGLYEQYF

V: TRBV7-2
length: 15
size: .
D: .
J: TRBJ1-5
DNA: TGTGCCAGCAGCCTCGGGACATTCGGCAATCAGCCCCAGCATTTT
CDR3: CASSLGTFGNQPQHF

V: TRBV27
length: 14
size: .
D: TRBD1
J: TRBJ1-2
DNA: TGTGCCAGCAGTTTTCAGGGGGCGTTCGGTGGCTACACCTTC
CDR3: CASSFQGAFGGYTF

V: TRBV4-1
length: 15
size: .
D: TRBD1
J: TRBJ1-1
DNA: TGCGCCAGCAGCCAGACCAACAGGGGGAACACTGAAGCTTTCTTT
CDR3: CASSQTNRGNTEAFF

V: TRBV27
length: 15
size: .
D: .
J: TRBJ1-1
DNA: TGTGCCAGCAGTTCCGCCCCGGTTATGAACACTGAAGCTTTCTTT
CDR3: CASSSAPVMNTEAFF

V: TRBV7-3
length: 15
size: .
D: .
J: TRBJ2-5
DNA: TGTGCCAGCAGCTTAACGGCAGGGGCGCATGAGACCCAGTACTTC
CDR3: CASSLTAGAHETQYF

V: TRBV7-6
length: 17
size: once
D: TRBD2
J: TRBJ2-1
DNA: TGTGCCAGCAGCTTAAACGGAGGACTAGCGGGGGATAATGAGCAGTTCTTC
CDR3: CASSLNGGLAGDNEQFF

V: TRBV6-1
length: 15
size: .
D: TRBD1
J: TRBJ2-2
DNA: TGTGCCAGCAGCAAGACAGGGGGCTACACCGGGGAGCTGTTTTTT
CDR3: CASSKTGGYTGELFF

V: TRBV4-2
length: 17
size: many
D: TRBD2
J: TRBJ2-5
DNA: TGTGCCAGCAGCCATGGTATAGCGGGGGCCCCCGGGGAGACCCAGTACTTC
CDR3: CASSHGIAGAPGETQYF

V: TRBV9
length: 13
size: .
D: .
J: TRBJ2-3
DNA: TGTGCCAGCAGCGTAGAAGGCACAGATACGCAGTATTTT
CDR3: CASSVEGTDTQYF

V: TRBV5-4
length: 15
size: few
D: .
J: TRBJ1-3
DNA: TGTGCCAGCAGCTTGGATCTGGGACCAGGAAACACCATATATTTT
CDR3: CASSLDLGPGNTIYF

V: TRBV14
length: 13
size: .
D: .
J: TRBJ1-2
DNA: TGTGCCAGCAGCCAAGATGAGGACTATGGCTACACCTTC
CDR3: CASSQDEDYGYTF

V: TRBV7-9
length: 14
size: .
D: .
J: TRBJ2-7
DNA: TGTGCCAGCAGCGTCCAGGGAACCCCCTACGAGCAGTACTTC
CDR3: CASSVQGTPYEQYF

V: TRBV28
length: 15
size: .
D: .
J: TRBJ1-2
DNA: TGTGCCAGCAGTTTATGGGAGGGTCTAGGCTATGGCTACACCTTC
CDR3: CASSLWEGLGYGYTF

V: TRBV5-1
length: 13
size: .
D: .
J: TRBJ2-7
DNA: TGCGCCAGCAGTCCACAGGGTTTATACGAGCAGTACTTC
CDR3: CASSPQGLYEQYF

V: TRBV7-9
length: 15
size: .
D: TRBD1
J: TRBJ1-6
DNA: TGTGCCAGCAGCTTAAGAGGGACAGGGGATTCACCCCTCCACTTT
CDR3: CASSLRGTGDSPLHF

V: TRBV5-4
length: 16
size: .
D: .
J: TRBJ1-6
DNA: TGTGCCAGCAGCTTACTCGCGGCAGGGCATAATTCACCCCTCCACTTT
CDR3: CASSLLAAGHNSPLHF

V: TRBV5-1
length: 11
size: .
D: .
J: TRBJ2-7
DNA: TGCGCCAGCAAGGAATATGACGAGCAGTACTTC
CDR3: CASKEYDEQYF

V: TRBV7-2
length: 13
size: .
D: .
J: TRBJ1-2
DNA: TGTGCCAGCAGCTTCGGGGGGGGCTATGGCTACACCTTC
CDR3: CASSFGGGYGYTF

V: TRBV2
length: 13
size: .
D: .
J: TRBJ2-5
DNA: TGTGCCAGCTCCAGGGACCCGCAAGAGACCCAGTACTTC
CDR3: CASSRDPQETQYF

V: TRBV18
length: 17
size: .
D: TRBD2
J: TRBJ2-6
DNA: TGTGCCAGCTCACGTTCTAGCGGGGGGGCTGGGGCCAACGTCCTGACTTTC
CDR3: CASSRSSGGAGANVLTF